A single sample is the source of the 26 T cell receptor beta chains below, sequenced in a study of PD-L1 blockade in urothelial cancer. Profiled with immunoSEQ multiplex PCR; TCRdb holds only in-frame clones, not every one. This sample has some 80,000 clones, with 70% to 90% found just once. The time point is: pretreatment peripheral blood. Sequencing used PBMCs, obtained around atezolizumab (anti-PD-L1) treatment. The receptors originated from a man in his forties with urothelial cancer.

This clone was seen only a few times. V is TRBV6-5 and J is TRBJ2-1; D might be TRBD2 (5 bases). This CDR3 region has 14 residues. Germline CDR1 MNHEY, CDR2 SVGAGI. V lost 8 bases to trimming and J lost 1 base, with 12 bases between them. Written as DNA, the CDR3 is TGTGCCAGCTACTCCGGACTTTCCTACAATGAGCAGTTCTTC. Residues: CASYSGLSYNEQFF.

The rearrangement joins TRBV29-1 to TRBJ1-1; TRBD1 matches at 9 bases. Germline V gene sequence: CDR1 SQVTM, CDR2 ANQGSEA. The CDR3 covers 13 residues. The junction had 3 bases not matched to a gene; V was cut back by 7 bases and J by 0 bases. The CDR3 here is CSGQGGMNTEAFF. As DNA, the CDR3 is TGCAGCGGACAGGGGGGGATGAACACTGAAGCTTTCTTT.

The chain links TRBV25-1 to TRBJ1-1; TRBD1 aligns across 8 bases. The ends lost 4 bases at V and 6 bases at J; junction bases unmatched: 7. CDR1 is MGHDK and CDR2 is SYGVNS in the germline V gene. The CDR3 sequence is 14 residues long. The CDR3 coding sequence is TGTGCCAGCAGTGGCAGGGGGCTCGGGGCTGAAGCTTTCTTT. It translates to CASSGRGLGAEAFF. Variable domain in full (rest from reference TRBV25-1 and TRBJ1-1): EADIYQTPRYLVIGTGKKITLECSQTMGHDKMYWYQQDPGMELHLIHYSYGVNSTEKGDLSSESTVSRIRTEHFPLTLESARPSHTSQYLCASSGRGLGAEAFFGQGTRLTVV.

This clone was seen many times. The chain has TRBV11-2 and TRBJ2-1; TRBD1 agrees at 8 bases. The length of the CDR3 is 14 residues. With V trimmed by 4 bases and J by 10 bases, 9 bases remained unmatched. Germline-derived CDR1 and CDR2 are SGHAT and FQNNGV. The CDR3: CASSSISGGKEQFF. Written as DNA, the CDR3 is TGTGCCAGCAGCTCAATTTCAGGGGGCAAGGAGCAGTTCTTC.

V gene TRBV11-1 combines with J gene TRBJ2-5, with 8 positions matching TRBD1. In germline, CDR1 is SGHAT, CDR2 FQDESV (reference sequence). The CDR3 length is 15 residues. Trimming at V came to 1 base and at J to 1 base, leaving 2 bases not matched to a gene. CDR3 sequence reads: CASSLVGTGQETQYF. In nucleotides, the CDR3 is TGTGCCAGCAGCTTAGTCGGGACAGGCCAAGAGACCCAGTACTTC. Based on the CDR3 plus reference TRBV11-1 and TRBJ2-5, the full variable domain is EAEVAQSPRYKITEKSQAVAFWCDPISGHATLYWYRQILGQGPELLVQFQDESVVDDSQLPKDRFSAERLKGVDSTLKIQPAELGDSAMYLCASSLVGTGQETQYFGPGTRLLVL.

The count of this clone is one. The DNA for the CDR3 is TGTGCCAGTAGTAAACGCTCCTTGAGCTCCTACAATGAGCAGTTCTTC. Amino acid sequence: CASSKRSLSSYNEQFF. The chain carries TRBV19 and TRBJ2-1; D gene uncertain. The ends were cut back, 4 bases at V and 0 bases at J, with 13 bases in the middle. This CDR3 contains 16 residues. From germline, CDR1 is LNHDA and CDR2 SQIVND (reference sequence).

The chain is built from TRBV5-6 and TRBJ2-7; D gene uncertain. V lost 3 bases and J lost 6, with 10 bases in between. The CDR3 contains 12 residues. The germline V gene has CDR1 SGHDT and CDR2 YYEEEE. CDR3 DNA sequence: TGTGCCAGCAGCTCCGGGTTGTTCGAGCAGTACTTC. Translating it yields CASSSGLFEQYF.

CDR3 sequence: CASSQVGPSYEQYF. CDR3 in DNA: TGCGCCAGCAGTCAGGTTGGTCCCTCCTACGAGCAGTACTTC. The J gene is TRBJ2-7, the V gene TRBV4-3; D ambiguous. Germline-derived CDR1 and CDR2 are LGHNA and YSLEER. The CDR3 is 14 residues long. With 6 bases removed from V and 0 bases from J, the gap between germline ends came to 12 bases.

CDR3 DNA sequence: TGTGCCAGCAGTGAAGCGTTTGTTGGGGAACAGGGTGGAACCTACGAGCAGTACTTC. It codes for CASSEAFVGEQGGTYEQYF. The chain employs TRBV2 and TRBJ2-7; a weak D match, TRBD1 (6 bases). CDR3 length: 19 amino acids. With 0 bases removed from V and 2 bases from J, the gap between germline ends came to 23 bases. Germline values: CDR1 SNHLY, CDR2 FYNNEI.

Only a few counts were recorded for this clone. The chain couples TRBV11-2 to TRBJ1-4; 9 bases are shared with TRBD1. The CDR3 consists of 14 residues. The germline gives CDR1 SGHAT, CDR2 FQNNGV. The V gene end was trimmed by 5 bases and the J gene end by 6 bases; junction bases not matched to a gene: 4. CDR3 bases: TGTGCCAGCAGCCCGGGGACAGGGTATGAAAAACTGTTTTTT. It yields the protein CASSPGTGYEKLFF.

The chain's CDR3 is CASSLTDRGYNQPQHF. Written as DNA, the CDR3 is TGCGCCAGCAGCCTAACGGACAGGGGATACAATCAGCCCCAGCATTTT. The V and J genes are TRBV4-1 and TRBJ1-5; TRBD1 matches at 9 bases. J gave up 3 bases and V 4 bases, and 7 bases lay outside the gene matches. The CDR3 runs to 16 residues. Per germline, CDR1 MGHRA and CDR2 YSYEKL.

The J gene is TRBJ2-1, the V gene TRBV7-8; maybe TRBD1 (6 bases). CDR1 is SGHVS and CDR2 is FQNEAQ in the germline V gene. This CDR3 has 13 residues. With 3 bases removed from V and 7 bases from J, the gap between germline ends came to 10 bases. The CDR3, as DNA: TGTGCCAGCAGCTTCATCCAGGGGAATGAGCAGTTCTTC. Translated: CASSFIQGNEQFF.

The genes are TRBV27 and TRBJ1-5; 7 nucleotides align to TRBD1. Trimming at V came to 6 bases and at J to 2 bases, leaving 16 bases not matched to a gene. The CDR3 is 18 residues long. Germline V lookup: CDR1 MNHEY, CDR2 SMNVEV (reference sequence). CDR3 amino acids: CASRPTLRQGKGNQPQHF. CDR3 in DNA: TGTGCCAGCAGACCGACCCTTAGACAGGGCAAAGGCAATCAGCCCCAGCATTTT.

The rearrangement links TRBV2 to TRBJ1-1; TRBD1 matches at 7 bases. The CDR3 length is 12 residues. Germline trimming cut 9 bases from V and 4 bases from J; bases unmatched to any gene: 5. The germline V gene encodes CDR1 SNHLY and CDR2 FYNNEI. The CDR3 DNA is TGTGCCAGGGTACAGGGGACCACTGAAGCTTTCTTT. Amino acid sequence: CARVQGTTEAFF.

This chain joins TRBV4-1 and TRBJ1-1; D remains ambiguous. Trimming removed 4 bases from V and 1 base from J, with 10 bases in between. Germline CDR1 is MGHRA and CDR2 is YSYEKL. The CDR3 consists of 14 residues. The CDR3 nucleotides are TGCGCCAGCAGCCGCCTCCAGAAGAACACTGAAGCTTTCTTT. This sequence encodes CASSRLQKNTEAFF.

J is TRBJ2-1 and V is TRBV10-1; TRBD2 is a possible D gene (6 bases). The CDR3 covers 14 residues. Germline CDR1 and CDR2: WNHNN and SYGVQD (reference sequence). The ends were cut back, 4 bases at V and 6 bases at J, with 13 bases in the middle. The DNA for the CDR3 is TGCGCCAGCAGTGTGCAAGCGGAGGGCAATGAGCAGTTCTTC. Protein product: CASSVQAEGNEQFF.

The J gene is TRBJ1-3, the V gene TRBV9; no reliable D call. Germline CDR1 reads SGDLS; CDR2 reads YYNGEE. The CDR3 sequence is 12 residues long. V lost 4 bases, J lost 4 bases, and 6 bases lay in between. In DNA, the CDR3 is TGTGCCAGCAGCCGCGGGGGAAACACCATATATTTT. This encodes CASSRGGNTIYF.

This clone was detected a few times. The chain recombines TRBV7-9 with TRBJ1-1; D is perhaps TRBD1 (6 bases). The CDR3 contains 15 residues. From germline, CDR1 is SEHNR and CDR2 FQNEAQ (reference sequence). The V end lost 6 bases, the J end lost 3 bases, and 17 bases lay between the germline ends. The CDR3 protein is CASSSNRARDTEAFF. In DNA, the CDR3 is TGTGCCAGCAGTTCAAACAGGGCCAGGGACACTGAAGCTTTCTTT.

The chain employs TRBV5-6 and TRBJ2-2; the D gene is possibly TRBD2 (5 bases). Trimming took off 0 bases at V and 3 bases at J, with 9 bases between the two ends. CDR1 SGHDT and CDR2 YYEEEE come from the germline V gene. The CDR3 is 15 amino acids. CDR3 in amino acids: CASSLETRYTGELFF. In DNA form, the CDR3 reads TGTGCCAGCAGCTTGGAAACTAGATACACCGGGGAGCTGTTTTTT.

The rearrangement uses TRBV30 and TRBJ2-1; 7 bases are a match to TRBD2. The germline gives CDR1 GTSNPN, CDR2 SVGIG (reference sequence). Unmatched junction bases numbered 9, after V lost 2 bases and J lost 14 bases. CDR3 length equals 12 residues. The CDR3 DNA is TGTGCCTGGAGTCCTAGCGGTGCCTCTAAGTTCTTC. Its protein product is CAWSPSGASKFF.

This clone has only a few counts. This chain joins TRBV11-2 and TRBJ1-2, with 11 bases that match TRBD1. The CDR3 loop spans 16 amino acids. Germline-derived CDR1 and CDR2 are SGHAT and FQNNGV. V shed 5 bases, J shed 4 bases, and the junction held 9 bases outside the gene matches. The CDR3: CASSRTGGALSYGYTF. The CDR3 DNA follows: TGTGCCAGCAGCCGGACAGGGGGCGCGCTATCCTATGGCTACACCTTC.

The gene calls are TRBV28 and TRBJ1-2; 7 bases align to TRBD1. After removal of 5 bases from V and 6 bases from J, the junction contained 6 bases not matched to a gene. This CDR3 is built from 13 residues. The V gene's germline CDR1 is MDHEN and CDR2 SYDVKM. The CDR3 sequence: CASSRQGRDGYTF. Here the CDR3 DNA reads TGTGCCAGCAGTCGACAGGGTCGCGATGGCTACACCTTC.

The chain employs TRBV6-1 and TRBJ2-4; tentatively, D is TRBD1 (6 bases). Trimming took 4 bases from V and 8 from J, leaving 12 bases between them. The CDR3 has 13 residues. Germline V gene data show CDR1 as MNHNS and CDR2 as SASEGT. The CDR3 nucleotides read TGTGCCAGCAGTGTTTGGACAGAGGACATTCAGTACTTC. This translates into CASSVWTEDIQYF.

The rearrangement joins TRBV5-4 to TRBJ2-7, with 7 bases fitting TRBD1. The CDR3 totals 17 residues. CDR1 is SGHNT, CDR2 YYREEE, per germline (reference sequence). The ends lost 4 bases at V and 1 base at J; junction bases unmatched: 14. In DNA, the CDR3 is TGTGCCAGCAGCCTTGGAGCGAGGGGACAGCAATCCTACGAGCAGTACTTC. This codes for CASSLGARGQQSYEQYF.

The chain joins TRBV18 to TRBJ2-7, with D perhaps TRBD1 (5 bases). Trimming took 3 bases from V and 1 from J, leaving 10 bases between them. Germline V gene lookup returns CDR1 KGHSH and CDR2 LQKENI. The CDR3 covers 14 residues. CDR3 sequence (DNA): TGTGCCAGCTCACCCGACAGACCGTCCTACGAGCAGTACTTC. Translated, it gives CASSPDRPSYEQYF.

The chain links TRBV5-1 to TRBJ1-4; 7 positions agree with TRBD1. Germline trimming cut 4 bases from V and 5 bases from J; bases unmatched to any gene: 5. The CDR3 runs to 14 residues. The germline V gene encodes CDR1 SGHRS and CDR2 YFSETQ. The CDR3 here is CASSRMGQNEKLFF. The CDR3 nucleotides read TGCGCCAGCAGCCGAATGGGACAGAATGAAAAACTGTTTTTT.